This T cell receptor (beta chain) was obtained from a study of shared clonotypes between healthy human individuals. This CDR3 is 14 amino acids long. Trimming stripped 3 bases from V and 4 bases from J, with 13 bases between. CDR1 is SGDLS, CDR2 YYNGEE, per germline. Clones were sequenced by immunoSEQ multiplex PCR, and TCRdb holds only the in-frame ones, with some missing. The data show roughly 2.2 million clones, approximately 95% seen once. Input material: naive CD4+ T cells from PBMCs. Subset here: CD45RA+ positively selected. The TCR originated in a young man in good health. Some clones in this sample may be carry-over from other donors' samples. V and J are TRBV9 and TRBJ1-2, with D perhaps matching TRBD1 (5 bases). CDR3 protein: CASSAPGGVYGYTF. CDR3 nucleotide sequence: TGTGCCAGCAGCGCCCCCGGGGGGGTCTATGGCTACACCTTC. The full variable domain, rest sourced from reference TRBV9 and TRBJ1-2, is DSGVTQTPKHLITATGQRVTLRCSPRSGDLSVYWYQQSLDQGLQFLIQYYNGEERAKGNILERFSAQQFPDLHSELNLSSLELGDSALYFCASSAPGGVYGYTFGSGTRLTVV.